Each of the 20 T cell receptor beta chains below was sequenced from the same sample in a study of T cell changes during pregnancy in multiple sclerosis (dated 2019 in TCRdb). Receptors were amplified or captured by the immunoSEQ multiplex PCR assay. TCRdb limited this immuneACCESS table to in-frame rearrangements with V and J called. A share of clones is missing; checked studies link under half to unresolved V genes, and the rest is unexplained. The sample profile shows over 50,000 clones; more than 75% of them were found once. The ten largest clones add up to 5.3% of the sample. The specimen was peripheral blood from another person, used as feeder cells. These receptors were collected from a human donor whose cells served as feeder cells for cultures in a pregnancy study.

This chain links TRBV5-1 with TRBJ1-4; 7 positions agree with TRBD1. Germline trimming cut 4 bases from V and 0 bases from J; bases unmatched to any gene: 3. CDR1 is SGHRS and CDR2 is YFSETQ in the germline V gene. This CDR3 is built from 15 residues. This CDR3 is CASSLQGSTNEKLFF. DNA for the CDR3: TGCGCCAGCAGCCTACAGGGGTCAACTAATGAAAAACTGTTTTTT. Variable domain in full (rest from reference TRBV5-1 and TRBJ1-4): KAGVTQTPRYLIKTRGQQVTLSCSPISGHRSVSWYQQTPGQGLQFLFEYFSETQRNKGNFPGRFSGRQFSNSRSEMNVSTLELGDSALYLCASSLQGSTNEKLFFGSGTQLSVL.

DNA for the CDR3: TGTGCCAGCAGCCCCCCGGATAGCAATCAGCCCCAGCATTTT. Amino acids: CASSPPDSNQPQHF. The rearrangement links TRBV7-9 to TRBJ1-5, with D unclear. The germline V and J ends were trimmed by 5 bases and 0 bases, with 8 bases remaining between them. Germline CDR1 reads SEHNR; CDR2 reads FQNEAQ (reference sequence). CDR3 length: 14 amino acids. Full variable domain (missing parts from reference TRBV7-9 and TRBJ1-5): DTGVSQNPRHKITKRGQNVTFRCDPISEHNRLYWYRQTLGQGPEFLTYFQNEAQLEKSRLLSDRFSAERPKGSFSTLEIQRTEQGDSAMYLCASSPPDSNQPQHFGDGTRLSIL.

DNA for the CDR3: TGTGCCAGCAGCGAATTCTCCCGGACAGCCTTCACAGATACGCAGTATTTT. This translates into CASSEFSRTAFTDTQYF. The chain is built from TRBV6-1 and TRBJ2-3; D might be TRBD1 (6 bases). The CDR3 is made up of 17 amino acids. Germline loops: CDR1 MNHNS, CDR2 SASEGT. V lost 6 bases, J lost 2 bases, and 21 bases lay in between.

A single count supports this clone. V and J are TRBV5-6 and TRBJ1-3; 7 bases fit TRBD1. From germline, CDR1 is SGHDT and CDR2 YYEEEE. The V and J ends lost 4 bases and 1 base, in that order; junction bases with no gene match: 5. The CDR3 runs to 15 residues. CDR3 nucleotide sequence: TGTGCCAGCAGCAGTACAGGGGTGTCTGGAAACACCATATATTTT. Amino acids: CASSSTGVSGNTIYF.

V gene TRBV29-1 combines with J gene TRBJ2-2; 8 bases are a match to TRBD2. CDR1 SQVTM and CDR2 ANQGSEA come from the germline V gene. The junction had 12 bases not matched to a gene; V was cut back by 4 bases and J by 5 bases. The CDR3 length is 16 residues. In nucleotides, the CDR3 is TGCAGCGTTGCCGGGTTGCAACTAGCGGCGACCGGGGAGCTGTTTTTT. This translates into CSVAGLQLAATGELFF.

The CDR3 region is CASGKEGVYNEQFF. The CDR3 DNA follows: TGTGCCAGTGGGAAGGAGGGAGTCTACAATGAGCAGTTCTTC. The chain links TRBV9 to TRBJ2-1, with D perhaps TRBD2 (6 bases). Between the trimmed V and J ends, which lost 8 bases and 3 bases, there was a span of 15 bases. Germline-derived CDR1 and CDR2 are SGDLS and YYNGEE. CDR3 size: 14 residues.

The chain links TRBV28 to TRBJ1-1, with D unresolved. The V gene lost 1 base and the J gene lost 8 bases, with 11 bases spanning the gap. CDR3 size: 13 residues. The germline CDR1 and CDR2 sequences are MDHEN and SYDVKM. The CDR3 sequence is CASSLFGRWEAFF. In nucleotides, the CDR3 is TGTGCCAGCAGTTTATTTGGTCGATGGGAAGCTTTCTTT.

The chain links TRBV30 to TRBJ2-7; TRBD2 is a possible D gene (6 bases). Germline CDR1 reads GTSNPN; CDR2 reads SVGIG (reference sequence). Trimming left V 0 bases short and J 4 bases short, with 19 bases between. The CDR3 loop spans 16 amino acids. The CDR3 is CAWSVGTGLQGYEQYF. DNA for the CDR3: TGTGCCTGGAGTGTCGGGACGGGACTCCAAGGTTACGAGCAGTACTTC. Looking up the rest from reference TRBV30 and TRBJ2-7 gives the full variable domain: SQTIHQWPATLVQPVGSPLSLECTVEGTSNPNLYWYRQAAGRGLQLLFYSVGIGQISSEVPQNLSASRPQDRQFILSSKKLLLSDSGFYLCAWSVGTGLQGYEQYFGPGTRLTVT.

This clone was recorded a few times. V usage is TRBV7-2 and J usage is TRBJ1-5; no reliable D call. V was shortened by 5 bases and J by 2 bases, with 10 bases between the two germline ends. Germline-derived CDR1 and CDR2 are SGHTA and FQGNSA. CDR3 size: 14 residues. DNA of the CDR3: TGTGCCAGCAGCCTAGAAGCTGGCAATCAGCCCCAGCATTTT. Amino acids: CASSLEAGNQPQHF.

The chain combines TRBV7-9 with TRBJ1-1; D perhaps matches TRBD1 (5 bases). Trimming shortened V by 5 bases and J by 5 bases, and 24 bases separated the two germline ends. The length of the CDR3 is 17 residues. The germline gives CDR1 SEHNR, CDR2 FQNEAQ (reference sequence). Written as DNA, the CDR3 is TGTGCCAGCAGCCCGTTAAGGGGCACGGGAGGGCGGACTGAAGCTTTCTTT. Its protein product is CASSPLRGTGGRTEAFF.

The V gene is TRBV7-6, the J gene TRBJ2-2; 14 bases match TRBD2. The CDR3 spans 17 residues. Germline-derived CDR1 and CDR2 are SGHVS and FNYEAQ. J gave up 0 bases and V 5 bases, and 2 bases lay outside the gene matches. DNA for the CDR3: TGTGCCAGCAGCATGACTAGCGGGAGGGCGAACACCGGGGAGCTGTTTTTT. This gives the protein CASSMTSGRANTGELFF.

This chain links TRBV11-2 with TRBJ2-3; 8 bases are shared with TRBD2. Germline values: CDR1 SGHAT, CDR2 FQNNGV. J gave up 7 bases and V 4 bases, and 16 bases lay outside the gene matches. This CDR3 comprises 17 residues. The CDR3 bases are TGTGCCAGCAGCTCAGTGGGGGAGGCGGGAGGCGGGCATACGCAGTATTTT. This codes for CASSSVGEAGGGHTQYF. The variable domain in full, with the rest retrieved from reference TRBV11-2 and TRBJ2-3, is EAGVAQSPRYKIIEKRQSVAFWCNPISGHATLYWYQQILGQGPKLLIQFQNNGVVDDSQLPKDRFSAERLKGVDSTLKIQPAKLEDSAVYLCASSSVGEAGGGHTQYFGPGTRLTVL.

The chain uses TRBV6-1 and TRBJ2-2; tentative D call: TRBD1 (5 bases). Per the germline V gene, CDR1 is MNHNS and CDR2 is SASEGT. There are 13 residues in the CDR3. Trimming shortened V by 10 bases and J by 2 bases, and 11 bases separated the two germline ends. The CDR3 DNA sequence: TGTGCCACCATCGACAGAAACACCGGGGAGCTGTTTTTT. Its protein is CATIDRNTGELFF.

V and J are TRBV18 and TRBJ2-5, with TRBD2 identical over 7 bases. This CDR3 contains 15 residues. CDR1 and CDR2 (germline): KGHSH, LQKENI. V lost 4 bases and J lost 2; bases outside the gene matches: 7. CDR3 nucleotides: TGTGCCAGCTCACGGTGGGGGGGACCACAAGAGACCCAGTACTTC. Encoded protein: CASSRWGGPQETQYF.

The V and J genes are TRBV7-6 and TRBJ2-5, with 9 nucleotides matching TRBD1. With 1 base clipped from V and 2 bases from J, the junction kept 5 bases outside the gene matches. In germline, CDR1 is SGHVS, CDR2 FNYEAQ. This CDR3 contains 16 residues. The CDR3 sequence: CASSLGTGAQQETQYF. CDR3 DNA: TGTGCCAGCAGCTTAGGGACAGGGGCCCAGCAAGAGACCCAGTACTTC. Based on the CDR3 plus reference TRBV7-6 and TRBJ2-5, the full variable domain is GAGVSQSPRYKVTKRGQDVALRCDPISGHVSLYWYRQALGQGPEFLTYFNYEAQQDKSGLPNDRFSAERPEGSISTLTIQRTEQRDSAMYRCASSLGTGAQQETQYFGPGTRLLVL.

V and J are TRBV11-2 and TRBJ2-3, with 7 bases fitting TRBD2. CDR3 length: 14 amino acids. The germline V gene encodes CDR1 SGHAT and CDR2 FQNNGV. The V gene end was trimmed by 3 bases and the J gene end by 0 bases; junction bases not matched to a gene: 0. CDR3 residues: CASSFSGSTDTQYF. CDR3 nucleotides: TGTGCCAGCAGCTTTAGCGGGAGCACAGATACGCAGTATTTT.

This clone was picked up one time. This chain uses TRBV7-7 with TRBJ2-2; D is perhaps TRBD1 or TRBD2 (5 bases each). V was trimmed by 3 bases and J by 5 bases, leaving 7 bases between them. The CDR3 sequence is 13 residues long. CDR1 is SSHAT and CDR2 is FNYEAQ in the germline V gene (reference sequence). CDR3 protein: CASSFEGTGELFF. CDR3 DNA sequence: TGTGCCAGCAGCTTTGAGGGGACCGGGGAGCTGTTTTTT.

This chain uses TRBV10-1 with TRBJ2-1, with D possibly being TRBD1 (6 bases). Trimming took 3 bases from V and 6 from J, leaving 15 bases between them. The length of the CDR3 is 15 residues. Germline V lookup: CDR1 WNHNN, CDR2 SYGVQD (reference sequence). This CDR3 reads CASSELGRGFNEQFF. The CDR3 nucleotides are TGCGCCAGCAGTGAATTGGGCAGGGGCTTCAATGAGCAGTTCTTC.

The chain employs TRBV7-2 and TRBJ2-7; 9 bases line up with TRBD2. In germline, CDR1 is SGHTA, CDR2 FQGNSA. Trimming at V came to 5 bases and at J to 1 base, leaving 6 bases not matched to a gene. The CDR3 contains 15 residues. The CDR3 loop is CASSGGTSISYEQYF. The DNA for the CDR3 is TGTGCCAGCAGCGGCGGGACTAGCATTTCCTACGAGCAGTACTTC.

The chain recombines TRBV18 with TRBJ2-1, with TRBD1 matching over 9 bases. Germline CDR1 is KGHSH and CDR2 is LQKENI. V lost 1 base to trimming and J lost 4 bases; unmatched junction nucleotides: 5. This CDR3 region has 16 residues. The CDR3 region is CASSPRTGATYNEQFF. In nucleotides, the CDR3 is TGTGCCAGCTCACCACGGACAGGGGCCACTTACAATGAGCAGTTCTTC.